Below are 25 T cell receptor beta chains sequenced from a single sample in a study of spatial heterogeneity in lung cancer. The sample's time point: sample taken at primary tumor resection. Sequencing covered unsorted whole RNA taken from tumor, nontumor lung or frozen PBMC. TCRdb itself ran the 5' RACE reads through MiXCR, one entry per CDR3 protein. The sample yields about 15,000 distinct CDR3 sequences, more than 10% seen once. The specimen was PBMCs, collected at surgery. All receptors come from a female donor with early-stage non-small cell lung cancer.

This clonotype has at least ten counts. This chain connects TRBV2 to TRBJ2-6; D is ambiguous. Trimming stripped 2 bases from V and 0 bases from J, with 5 bases between. Germline V gene lookup returns CDR1 SNHLY and CDR2 FYNNEI. CDR3 size: 15 residues. CDR3 sequence: CASSETRSGANVLTF. The CDR3 DNA reads TGTGCCAGCAGTGAAACCCGCTCTGGGGCCAACGTCCTGACTTTC.

This clonotype was seen at least ten times. V and J are TRBV5-1 and TRBJ2-7; D tentatively reads TRBD1 or TRBD2 (5 bases each). The V gene lost 1 base and the J gene lost 3 bases, with 14 bases spanning the gap. CDR1 is SGHRS, CDR2 YFSETQ, per germline. This CDR3 is 15 amino acids long. CDR3 coding DNA: TGCGCCAGCAGCTTGTCTGGGGGTCGTGGCTACGAGCAGTACTTC. It encodes CASSLSGGRGYEQYF.

This clonotype was seen at least ten times. This chain connects TRBV29-1 to TRBJ2-5, with 9 bases fitting TRBD1. In germline, CDR1 is SQVTM, CDR2 ANQGSEA. This CDR3 contains 13 residues. With 1 base clipped from V and 4 bases from J, the junction kept 1 base outside the gene matches. As DNA, the CDR3 is TGCAGCGTTGAAGGGACAGGGGTAGAGACCCAGTACTTC. Its protein is CSVEGTGVETQYF.

Many counts were recorded for this clonotype. The chain uses TRBV28 and TRBJ1-6; tentative D call: TRBD1 (6 bases). This CDR3 is built from 17 residues. Germline V gene sequence: CDR1 MDHEN, CDR2 SYDVKM. V lost 8 bases and J 0 bases, leaving 17 bases between the germline ends. The CDR3 DNA reads as TGTGCCAGCGGAGCCTTAGGGGGTAGCTCCTATAATTCACCCCTCCACTTT. It is translated as CASGALGGSSYNSPLHF.

This clonotype has a count of ten or more. The genes are TRBV7-9 and TRBJ1-5; 7 bases fit TRBD1. The germline V gene encodes CDR1 SEHNR and CDR2 FQNEAQ (reference sequence). The CDR3 extends over 17 amino acids. V shed 1 base and J 2 bases; nucleotides not matched to a gene: 8. This CDR3 reads CASSLVGGGEGNQPQHF. The CDR3 region has the DNA TGTGCCAGCAGCTTAGTAGGAGGGGGCGAAGGCAATCAGCCCCAGCATTTT.

This clonotype occurred many times. J is TRBJ1-5 and V is TRBV12-3 or TRBV12-4; a weak D match, TRBD1 (5 bases). With 6 bases removed from V and 7 bases from J, the gap between germline ends came to 13 bases. The CDR3 consists of 13 residues. CDR3 sequence: CASSPRGGQPQHF. CDR3 coding DNA: TGTGCCAGCAGCCCTCGGGGGGGGCAGCCCCAGCATTTT.

The chain couples TRBV27 to TRBJ2-3; possible D gene TRBD2, 7 bases. V was cut by 2 bases and J by 6 bases, with 21 bases left in between. Germline loops: CDR1 MNHEY, CDR2 SMNVEV (reference sequence). CDR3 length: 17 residues. CDR3 nucleotide sequence: TGTGCCAGCAGTTTAAAGTTAAGGGGGGGGGCTTCGGATACGCAGTATTTT. Amino acid sequence: CASSLKLRGGASDTQYF.

This clonotype has ten or more counts. The junction and the germline gene differ at one end; a read error may be behind it. This chain links TRBV19 with TRBJ1-5, with TRBD1 matching 10 bases. Germline lookup yields CDR1 LNHDA and CDR2 SQIVND (reference sequence). The CDR3 runs to 14 residues. Here the CDR3 DNA reads TGTGCCAGTAGTATGGGACAGGGGCTTCAGGCCCAGCATTTT. It is translated as CASSMGQGLQAQHF.

This clonotype was picked up many times. J is TRBJ1-5 and V is TRBV19, with 8 positions matching TRBD1. CDR1 is LNHDA and CDR2 is SQIVND in the germline V gene (reference sequence). This CDR3 has 14 residues. J lost 7 bases, V lost 6 bases, and 8 bases had no gene match. DNA of the CDR3: TGTGCCAGTAGGTCCGGGACAGGTCGGCAGCCCCAGCATTTT. Translating it yields CASRSGTGRQPQHF. Full variable domain (rest looked up from reference TRBV19 and TRBJ1-5): DGGITQSPKYLFRKEGQNVTLSCEQNLNHDAMYWYRQDPGQGLRLIYYSQIVNDFQKGDIAEGYSVSREKKESFPLTVTSAQKNPTAFYLCASRSGTGRQPQHFGDGTRLSIL.

The chain uses TRBV6-2 or TRBV6-3 and TRBJ2-5; a possible D gene is TRBD1 (5 bases). Trimming removed 2 bases from V and 5 bases from J, with 12 bases in between. CDR1 and CDR2 from the germline V gene are MNHEY and SVGEGT. This CDR3 contains 14 residues. The CDR3 DNA follows: TGTGCCAGCAGTTACGCCTCACACAGGGAGACCCAGTACTTC. This gives the protein CASSYASHRETQYF.

There are many counts of this clonotype. V and J are TRBV13 and TRBJ2-1; 8 positions match TRBD2. The length of the CDR3 is 17 residues. Germline trimming cut 5 bases from V and 5 bases from J; bases unmatched to any gene: 14. Germline V gene lookup returns CDR1 PRHDT and CDR2 FYEKMQ (reference sequence). This CDR3 reads CASSPPLRGGFDNEQFF. CDR3 sequence (DNA): TGTGCCAGCAGCCCCCCCCTTCGCGGGGGGTTTGACAATGAGCAGTTCTTC.

This clonotype was counted ten times or more. This CDR3 is CASKARTGELFF. In DNA, the CDR3 is TGTGCCAGTAAGGCGAGAACCGGGGAGCTGTTTTTT. The chain uses TRBV19 and TRBJ2-2; D remains ambiguous. The V gene lost 7 bases and the J gene lost 5 bases, with 8 bases spanning the gap. This CDR3 has 12 amino acids. Per the germline V gene, CDR1 is LNHDA and CDR2 is SQIVND (reference sequence).

There are many counts of this clonotype. The chain employs TRBV7-9 and TRBJ1-1; tentative D call: TRBD1 (5 bases). V was cut by 4 bases and J by 9 bases, with 15 bases left in between. The germline V gene has CDR1 SEHNR and CDR2 FQNEAQ (reference sequence). CDR3 length: 13 amino acids. The CDR3 DNA is TGTGCCAGCAGCTGGGACTCCGGTAGAAAAGCTTTCTTT. Its protein is CASSWDSGRKAFF.

The table lists this clonotype with many counts. The V gene is TRBV27, the J gene TRBJ2-1; D gene unclear. Germline CDR1 reads MNHEY; CDR2 reads SMNVEV (reference sequence). The V end lost 3 bases, the J end lost 9 bases, and 15 bases lay between the germline ends. The length of the CDR3 is 14 residues. The CDR3 spells CASSFPPTYREQFF. The CDR3, as DNA: TGTGCCAGCAGTTTTCCCCCAACCTATCGTGAGCAGTTCTTC.

This clonotype was picked up many times. The chain couples TRBV5-5 to TRBJ2-1; 11 bases are shared with TRBD2. V was clipped by 6 bases and J by 9 bases; unmatched bases: 5. The CDR3 covers 13 residues. The germline V gene has CDR1 SGHKS and CDR2 YYEKEE (reference sequence). The CDR3 loop is CASNRLAGLEQFF. In DNA form, the CDR3 reads TGTGCCAGCAACAGACTAGCGGGGCTTGAGCAGTTCTTC.

This clonotype was counted ten times or more. CDR3 protein: CASTPGTGRTQYF. In DNA form, the CDR3 reads TGTGCCAGTACTCCAGGGACTGGAAGGACCCAGTACTTC. The V gene is TRBV19, the J gene TRBJ2-5; D possibly corresponds to TRBD2 (6 bases). With 7 bases removed from V and 7 bases from J, the gap between germline ends came to 16 bases. Germline CDR1 and CDR2: LNHDA and SQIVND (reference sequence). There are 13 residues in the CDR3. Supplemented by reference TRBV19 and TRBJ2-5, the full variable domain reads DGGITQSPKYLFRKEGQNVTLSCEQNLNHDAMYWYRQDPGQGLRLIYYSQIVNDFQKGDIAEGYSVSREKKESFPLTVTSAQKNPTAFYLCASTPGTGRTQYFGPGTRLLVL.

This clonotype has only a few counts. The J gene is TRBJ2-1, the V gene TRBV2; 7 bases map to TRBD1. The germline V gene encodes CDR1 SNHLY and CDR2 FYNNEI. The CDR3 sequence is 14 residues long. V lost 6 bases to trimming and J lost 15 bases; unmatched junction nucleotides: 17. CDR3 coding DNA: TGTGCCAGCAGAACGCGTACAGGGGCAGGCAGCCCGTTCTTC. It is translated as CASRTRTGAGSPFF.

The sample holds many counts of this clonotype. The J gene is TRBJ2-2, the V gene TRBV27; no definite D call. V was trimmed by 6 bases and J by 4 bases, leaving 27 bases between them. This CDR3 is built from 19 residues. Germline CDR1 is MNHEY and CDR2 is SMNVEV (reference sequence). CDR3 nucleotide sequence: TGTGCCAGCAGGCGGTGGGCAGGTGGCTTCCAGGTCTCCACCGGGGAGCTGTTTTTT. Encoded protein: CASRRWAGGFQVSTGELFF.

The chain links TRBV6-5 to TRBJ1-2; D perhaps matches TRBD1 (6 bases). The CDR3 has 15 amino acids. Per germline, CDR1 MNHEY and CDR2 SVGAGI. V was pared by 8 bases and J by 2 bases, with 18 bases between. The CDR3 region has the DNA TGTGCCAGCGTTCCTTCTGCAGGGGTAAACTATGGCTACACCTTC. It encodes CASVPSAGVNYGYTF.

The J gene is TRBJ1-6, the V gene TRBV5-1; D gene unclear. This CDR3 is 14 amino acids long. Trimming left V 0 bases short and J 6 bases short, with 7 bases between. Germline V lookup: CDR1 SGHRS, CDR2 YFSETQ. The CDR3 reads CASSLGTLNSPLHF. In DNA, the CDR3 is TGCGCCAGCAGCTTGGGTACTCTTAATTCACCCCTCCACTTT.

V usage is TRBV20-1 and J usage is TRBJ1-2; D gene ambiguous. The CDR3 runs to 12 residues. Trimming left V 1 base short and J 2 bases short, with 5 bases between. Germline V gene lookup returns CDR1 DFQATT and CDR2 SNEGSKA (reference sequence). In DNA, the CDR3 is TGCAGTGCTAGAGCCGGGAACTATGGCTACACCTTC. It encodes CSARAGNYGYTF.

This clonotype is deemed medium-sized (0.01 to 0.1%). V and J are TRBV6-2 or TRBV6-3 and TRBJ2-3, with 8 bases lining up with TRBD2. CDR1 MNHEY and CDR2 SVGEGT come from the germline V gene. This CDR3 is built from 17 residues. V dropped 0 bases and J dropped 5; count of bases not matched to a gene: 10. The CDR3 is CASSYSLKSGGGDTQYF. CDR3 coding DNA: TGTGCCAGCAGTTACTCTTTGAAGAGCGGGGGAGGAGATACGCAGTATTTT.

As for this clonotype: This could be a read error, since a much larger clone is one nucleotide away. The chain recombines TRBV27 with TRBJ1-2, with TRBD1 matching 7 bases. This CDR3 is built from 14 residues. Per germline, CDR1 MNHEY and CDR2 SMNVEV (reference sequence). The J segment lost 5 bases and the V segment lost 3 bases, leaving 6 bases of the junction unmatched. Here the CDR3 reads CASSFAFRGYGYTF. For the CDR3, the DNA is TGTGCCAGCAGTTTCGCCTTCAGGGGGTATGGCTACACCTTC.

This clonotype was seen ten or more times. The chain combines TRBV19 with TRBJ1-5; D gene uncertain. The CDR3 runs 13 residues. From germline, CDR1 is LNHDA and CDR2 SQIVND (reference sequence). V lost 5 bases and J lost 3, with 8 bases in between. The CDR3 region is CASSVQANQPQHF. CDR3 DNA sequence: TGTGCCAGTAGTGTTCAGGCCAATCAGCCCCAGCATTTT.

This clonotype occurred many times. V usage is TRBV5-4 and J usage is TRBJ1-4; D unresolved. CDR1 is SGHNT and CDR2 is YYREEE in the germline V gene (reference sequence). Trimming took off 4 bases at V and 4 bases at J, with 11 bases between the two ends. The CDR3 totals 14 residues. CDR3 loop: CASSPGSVNEKLFF. The CDR3 DNA follows: TGTGCCAGCAGCCCCGGGAGCGTTAATGAAAAACTGTTTTTT. Full variable domain (rest looked up from reference TRBV5-4 and TRBJ1-4): ETGVTQSPTHLIKTRGQQVTLRCSSQSGHNTVSWYQQALGQGPQFIFQYYREEENGRGNFPPRFSGLQFPNYSSELNVNALELDDSALYLCASSPGSVNEKLFFGSGTQLSVL.